This TCR beta chain originates from a study of shared T cell receptors in the human thymus. The germline V and J ends were trimmed by 2 bases and 0 bases, with 29 bases remaining between them. Germline values: CDR1 MDHEN, CDR2 SYDVKM. The CDR3 loop spans 21 amino acids. TCRdb keeps only in-frame clones here, not all; method: immunoSEQ multiplex PCR. The sample records around 340,000 clones, 95% being singletons. Sequences were obtained from thymocytes. This receptor was obtained from a human donor. V and J are TRBV28 and TRBJ2-7; maybe TRBD1 (6 bases). The CDR3 bases are TGTGCCAGCAGTTTAGGGCTGTGGGGGCACAAGAGCGGTCGGGGCTCCTACGAGCAGTACTTC. It yields the protein CASSLGLWGHKSGRGSYEQYF.